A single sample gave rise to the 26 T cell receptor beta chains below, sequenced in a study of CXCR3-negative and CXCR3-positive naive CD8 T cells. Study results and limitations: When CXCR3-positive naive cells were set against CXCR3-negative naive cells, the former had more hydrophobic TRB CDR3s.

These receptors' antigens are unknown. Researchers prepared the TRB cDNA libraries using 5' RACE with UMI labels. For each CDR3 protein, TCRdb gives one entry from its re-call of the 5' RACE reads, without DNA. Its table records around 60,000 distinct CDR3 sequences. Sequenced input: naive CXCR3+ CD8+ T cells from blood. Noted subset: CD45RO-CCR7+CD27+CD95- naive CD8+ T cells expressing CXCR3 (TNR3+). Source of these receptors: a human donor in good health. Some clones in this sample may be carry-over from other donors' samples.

CDR3: CASSRQDRLLLQPQHF. The chain combines TRBV7-8 with TRBJ1-5; TCRdb lists TRBD1, though no DNA is available to test this call. This CDR3 is built from 16 residues. Germline V gene data show CDR1 as SGHVS and CDR2 as FQNEAQ.

This CDR3 reads CASSPRTDYSYEQYF. The chain links TRBV5-6 to TRBJ2-7; the TCRdb call, TRBD1, lacks DNA for checking. The CDR3 has 15 amino acids. Looked up from germline, CDR1 is SGHDT and CDR2 is YYEEEE.

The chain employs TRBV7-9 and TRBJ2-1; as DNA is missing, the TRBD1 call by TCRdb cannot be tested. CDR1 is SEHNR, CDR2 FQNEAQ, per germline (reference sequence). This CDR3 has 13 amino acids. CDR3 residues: CASSPPGGNEQFF.

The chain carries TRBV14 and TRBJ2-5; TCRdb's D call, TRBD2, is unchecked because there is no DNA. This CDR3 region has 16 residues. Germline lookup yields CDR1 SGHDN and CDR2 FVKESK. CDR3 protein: CASSQPGLAGGETQYF. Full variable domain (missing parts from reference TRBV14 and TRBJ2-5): EAGVTQFPSHSVIEKGQTVTLRCDPISGHDNLYWYRRVMGKEIKFLLHFVKESKQDESGMPNNRFLAERTGGTYSTLKVQPAELEDSGVYFCASSQPGLAGGETQYFGPGTRLLVL.

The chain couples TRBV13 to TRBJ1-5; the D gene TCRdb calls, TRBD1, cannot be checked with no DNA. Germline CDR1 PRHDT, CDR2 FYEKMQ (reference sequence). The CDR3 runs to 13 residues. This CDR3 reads CASAPGKHQPQHF. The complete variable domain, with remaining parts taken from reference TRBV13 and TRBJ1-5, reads AAGVIQSPRHLIKEKRETATLKCYPIPRHDTVYWYQQGPGQDPQFLISFYEKMQSDKGSIPDRFSAQQFSDYHSELNMSSLELGDSALYFCASAPGKHQPQHFGDGTRLSIL.

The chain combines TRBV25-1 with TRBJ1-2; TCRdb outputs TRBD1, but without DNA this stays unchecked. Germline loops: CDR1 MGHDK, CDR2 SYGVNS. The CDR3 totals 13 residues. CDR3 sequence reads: CASSPTGYYGYTF.

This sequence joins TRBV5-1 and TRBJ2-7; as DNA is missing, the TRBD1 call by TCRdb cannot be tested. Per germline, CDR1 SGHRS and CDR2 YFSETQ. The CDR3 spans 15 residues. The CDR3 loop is CASSPGQGMAYEQYF.

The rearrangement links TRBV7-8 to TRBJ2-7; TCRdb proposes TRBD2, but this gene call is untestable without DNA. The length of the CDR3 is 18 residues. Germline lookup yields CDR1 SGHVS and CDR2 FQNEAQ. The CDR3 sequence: CASSLDLEESISSYEQYF. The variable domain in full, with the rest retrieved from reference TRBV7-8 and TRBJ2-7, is GAGVSQSPRYKVAKRGQDVALRCDPISGHVSLFWYQQALGQGPEFLTYFQNEAQLDKSGLPSDRFFAERPEGSVSTLKIQRTQQEDSAVYLCASSLDLEESISSYEQYFGPGTRLTVT.

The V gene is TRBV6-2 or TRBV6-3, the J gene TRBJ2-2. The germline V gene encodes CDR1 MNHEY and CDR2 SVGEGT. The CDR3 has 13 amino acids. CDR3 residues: CASSYRDTGELFF.

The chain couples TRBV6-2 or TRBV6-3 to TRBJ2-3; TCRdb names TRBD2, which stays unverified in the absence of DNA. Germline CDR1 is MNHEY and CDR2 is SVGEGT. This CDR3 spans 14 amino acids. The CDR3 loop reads CASNLAGGSDTQYF.

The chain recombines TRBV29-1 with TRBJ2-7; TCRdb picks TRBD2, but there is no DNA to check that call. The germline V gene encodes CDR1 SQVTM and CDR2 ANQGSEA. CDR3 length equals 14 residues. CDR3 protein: CSVEVEGISYEQYF.

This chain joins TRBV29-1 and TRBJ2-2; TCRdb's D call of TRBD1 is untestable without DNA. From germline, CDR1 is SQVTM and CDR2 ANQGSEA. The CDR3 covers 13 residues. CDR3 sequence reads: CSVRTDRAGELFF.

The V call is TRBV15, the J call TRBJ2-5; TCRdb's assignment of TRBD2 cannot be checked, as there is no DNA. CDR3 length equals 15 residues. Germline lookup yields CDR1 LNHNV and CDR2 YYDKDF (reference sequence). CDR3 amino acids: CATSRDPIPTETQYF.

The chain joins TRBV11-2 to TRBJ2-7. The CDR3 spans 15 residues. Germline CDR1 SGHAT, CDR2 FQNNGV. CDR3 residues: CASSVGLGSGYEQYF.

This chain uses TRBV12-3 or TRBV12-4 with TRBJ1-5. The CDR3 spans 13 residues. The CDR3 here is CASSPAGNQPQHF.

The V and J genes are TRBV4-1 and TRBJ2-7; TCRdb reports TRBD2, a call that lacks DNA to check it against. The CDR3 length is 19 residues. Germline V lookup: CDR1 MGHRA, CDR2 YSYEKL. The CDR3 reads CASSQGASGSWAGSYEQYF.

This chain's CDR3 is CASTLTVTRENIQYF. The chain carries TRBV19 and TRBJ2-4; TCRdb's D call, TRBD2, is unchecked because there is no DNA. In germline, CDR1 is LNHDA, CDR2 SQIVND (reference sequence). The CDR3 length is 15 residues.

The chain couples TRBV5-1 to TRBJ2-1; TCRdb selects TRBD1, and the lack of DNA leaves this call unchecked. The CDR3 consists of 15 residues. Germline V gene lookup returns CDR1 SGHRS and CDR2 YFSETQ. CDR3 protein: CASSATGVGDNEQFF.

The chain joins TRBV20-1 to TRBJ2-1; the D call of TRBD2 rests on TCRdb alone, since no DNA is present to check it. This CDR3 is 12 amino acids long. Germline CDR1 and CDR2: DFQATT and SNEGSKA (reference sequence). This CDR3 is CSAAGSLNEQFF.

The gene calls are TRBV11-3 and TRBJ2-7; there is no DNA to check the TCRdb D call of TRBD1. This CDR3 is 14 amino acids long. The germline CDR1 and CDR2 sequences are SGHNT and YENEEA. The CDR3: CASSFGTGSYEQYF.

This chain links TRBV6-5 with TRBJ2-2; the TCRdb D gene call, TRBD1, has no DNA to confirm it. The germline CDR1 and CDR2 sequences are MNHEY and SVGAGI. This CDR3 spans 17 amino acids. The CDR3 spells CASSYSGGGSSTGELFF.

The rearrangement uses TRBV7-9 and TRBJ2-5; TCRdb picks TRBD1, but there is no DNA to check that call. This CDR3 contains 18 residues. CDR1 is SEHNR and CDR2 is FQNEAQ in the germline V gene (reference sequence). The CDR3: CASSLAASGGEYQETQYF.

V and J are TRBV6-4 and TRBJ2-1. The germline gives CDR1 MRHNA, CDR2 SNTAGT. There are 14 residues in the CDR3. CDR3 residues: CASSDDPNYNEQFF.

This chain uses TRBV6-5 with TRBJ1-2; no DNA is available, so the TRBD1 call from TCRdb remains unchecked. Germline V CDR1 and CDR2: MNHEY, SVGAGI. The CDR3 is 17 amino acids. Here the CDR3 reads CASSYSIGQGGWQGYTF.

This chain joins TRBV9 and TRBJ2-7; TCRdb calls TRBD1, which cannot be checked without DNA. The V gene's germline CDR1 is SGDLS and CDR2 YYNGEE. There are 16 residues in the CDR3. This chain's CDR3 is CASSAQPAGHSSEQYF.

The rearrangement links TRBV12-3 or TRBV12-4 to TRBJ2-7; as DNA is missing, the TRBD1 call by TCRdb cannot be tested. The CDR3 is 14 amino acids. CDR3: CASRPGQGMNEQYF.